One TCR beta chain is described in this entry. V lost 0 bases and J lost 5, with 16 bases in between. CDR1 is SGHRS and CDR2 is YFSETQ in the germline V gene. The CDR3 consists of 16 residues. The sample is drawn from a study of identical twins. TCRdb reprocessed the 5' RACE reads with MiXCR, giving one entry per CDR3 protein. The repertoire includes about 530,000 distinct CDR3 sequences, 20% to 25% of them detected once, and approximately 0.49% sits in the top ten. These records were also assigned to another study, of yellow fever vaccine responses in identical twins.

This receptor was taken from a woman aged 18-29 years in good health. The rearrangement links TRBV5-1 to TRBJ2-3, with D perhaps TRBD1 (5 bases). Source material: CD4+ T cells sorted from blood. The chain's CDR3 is CASSLAIWQGGDTQYF. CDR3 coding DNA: TGCGCCAGCAGCTTGGCCATATGGCAGGGTGGAGATACGCAGTATTTT.